This entry features one TCR beta chain sequence. The data were taken from a study of T cell changes during pregnancy in multiple sclerosis. The protocol was immunoSEQ multiplex PCR, while the TCRdb copy is restricted to in-frame clones and leaves out a portion. Here the sample spans roughly 40,000 clones, 90% to 95% being singletons. The TCR sequence derives from a female donor with multiple sclerosis, enrolled in a pregnancy study. Sequencing was performed on peripheral blood, taken in the third trimester of pregnancy.

The CDR3 loop is CASSEGFGRLAKNIQYF. The CDR3 bases are TGTGCCAGCAGTGAAGGATTTGGGAGACTAGCCAAAAACATTCAGTACTTC. The V call is TRBV2, the J call TRBJ2-4; D possibly corresponds to TRBD2 (5 bases). Looked up from germline, CDR1 is SNHLY and CDR2 is FYNNEI. This CDR3 is built from 17 residues. Between the trimmed V and J ends, which lost 1 base and 0 bases, there was a span of 13 bases.